This entry is about one T cell receptor (beta chain). This entry belongs to a study of tumor-infiltrating lymphocytes in localized non-small cell lung cancer. Germline values: CDR1 SGHRS, CDR2 YFSETQ. The CDR3 runs 16 residues. The V and J ends lost 4 bases and 6 bases respectively, with 17 bases between them. Here immunoSEQ multiplex PCR was the method, and the copy in TCRdb shows in-frame clones only, minus some. The table includes more than 9,500 clones, about four fifths detected once. Sample: lung tumor tissue. V usage is TRBV5-1 and J usage is TRBJ1-6; D may be TRBD1 (5 bases). The receptor was derived from a human donor with non-small cell lung cancer. The CDR3 DNA is TGCGCCAGCAGCCTCGGGACCGGAGCGACTAATTCACCCCTCCACTTT. Its translation: CASSLGTGATNSPLHF.